This is a list of T cell receptor beta chains from one sample in a study of blood T cell repertoires in COVID-19. TCRdb's copy holds only in-frame clones and misses some; the assay was immunoSEQ multiplex PCR. The sample has roughly 75,000 clones, around 67% seen once. The material sequenced was peripheral blood. The receptors originated from a human donor with acute or convalescent COVID-19. The donor label of this sample is uncertain. Each CDR3 is given with its conserved first and last residue. D genes are given only for firm matches. The size of a clone is reported for some rows only, either as once, few or many, or as a class for expanded clones.

size,V,D,J,CDR3,DNA
few,TRBV29-1,-,TRBJ1-1,CSANSRAGTEAFF,TGCAGCGCAAATTCCCGGGCGGGCACTGAAGCTTTCTTT
-,TRBV5-4,-,TRBJ2-3,CASSLAGKGTDTQYF,TGTGCCAGCAGCTTGGCAGGGAAGGGGACAGATACGCAGTATTTT
once,TRBV19,TRBD2,TRBJ2-7,CASSVGLAGNEQYF,TGTGCCAGTAGTGTCGGACTAGCGGGAAACGAGCAGTACTTC
-,TRBV10-3,TRBD2,TRBJ2-3,CAIRKGQRGPTDTQYF,TGTGCCATCAGGAAGGGCCAGCGGGGACCCACAGATACGCAGTATTTT
-,TRBV11-2,-,TRBJ1-6,CASSLDIRSPLHF,TGTGCCAGCAGCTTAGATATTCGGTCACCCCTCCACTTT
-,TRBV7-2,-,TRBJ2-3,CASSSDSGAGDTQYF,TGTGCCAGCAGCTCCGACTCAGGGGCCGGAGATACGCAGTATTTT
-,TRBV7-3,TRBD1,TRBJ1-1,CASSVTGTGRAEAFF,TGTGCCAGCAGCGTTACCGGGACAGGGAGGGCTGAAGCTTTCTTT
once,TRBV14,TRBD1,TRBJ1-5,CASSQGGTGTQPQHF,TGTGCCAGCAGCCAAGGTGGGACAGGGACTCAGCCCCAGCATTTT
few,TRBV3-1/TRBV3-2,-,TRBJ1-6,CASSQSSSYNSPLHF,TGTGCCAGCAGCCAATCTAGCTCCTATAATTCACCCCTCCACTTT
-,TRBV27,-,TRBJ2-2,CASSFYRIGTGELFF,TGTGCCAGCAGTTTTTACAGAATCGGCACCGGGGAGCTGTTTTTT
-,TRBV30,-,TRBJ2-5,CAWSLGGETQYF,TGTGCCTGGAGCCTAGGGGGAGAGACCCAGTACTTC
-,TRBV4-1,-,TRBJ2-7,CASSQGPYEQYF,TGCGCCAGCAGCCAAGGGCCCTACGAGCAGTACTTC
once,TRBV28,TRBD1,TRBJ2-7,CASSTTGGSSYEQYF,TGTGCCAGCAGCACCACAGGGGGGAGCTCCTACGAGCAGTACTTC
once,TRBV19,TRBD1,TRBJ1-1,CASSGDSEAFF,TGTGCCAGTAGTGGGGACAGTGAAGCTTTCTTT
-,TRBV9,TRBD1,TRBJ2-1,CASSARDRTPYNEQFF,TGTGCCAGCAGCGCCCGGGACAGGACCCCCTACAATGAGCAGTTCTTC
-,TRBV7-8,-,TRBJ2-2,CASSLRGNTGELFF,TGTGCCAGCAGCTTAAGGGGGAACACCGGGGAGCTGTTTTTT
-,TRBV2,-,TRBJ1-3,CASSDRASGNTIYF,TGTGCCAGCAGTGACAGGGCCTCTGGAAACACCATATATTTT
once,TRBV19,TRBD1,TRBJ1-2,CASSTNRQGGYTF,TGTGCCAGTAGTACCAATCGACAGGGAGGCTACACCTTC
-,TRBV3-1/TRBV3-2,TRBD2,TRBJ2-4,CASSQTSGGGLAKNIQYF,TGTGCCAGCAGCCAAACTAGCGGGGGGGGTCTAGCCAAAAACATTCAGTACTTC
-,TRBV24-1,-,TRBJ2-5,CATSDRGRTQYF,TGTGCCACCAGTGATCGGGGTAGGACCCAGTACTTC
-,TRBV28,-,TRBJ1-3,CASSSGGSGNTIYF,TGTGCCAGCAGTTCCGGGGGCTCTGGAAACACCATATATTTT
-,TRBV27,-,TRBJ2-2,CASSPTDRELFF,TGTGCCAGCAGTCCAACCGACAGGGAGCTGTTTTTT
-,TRBV7-2,TRBD2,TRBJ2-7,CASKIAGGTNEQYF,TGTGCCAGCAAAATAGCGGGAGGGACCAACGAGCAGTACTTC
-,TRBV7-2,TRBD2,TRBJ2-3,CASSLTSGRKDTQYF,TGTGCCAGCAGTCTGACTAGCGGGAGAAAAGATACGCAGTATTTT